This T cell receptor beta chain was sequenced in a study of T cell responses to AZD1222 COVID-19 vaccine. Looked up from germline, CDR1 is MNHEY and CDR2 is SMNVEV (reference sequence). CDR3 length: 13 amino acids. V shed 3 bases and J shed 5 bases, with 8 bases lying between them. Assay: immunoSEQ multiplex PCR; the TCRdb copy retains only in-frame clones and omits some. The data show about 120,000 clones, 90% seen once. With respect to this clone: Its antigen remains unknown.

Findings and limits, study-wide: Researchers report vaccine-associated CD4 TCRs spanning spike, with dominance at 160-218 and 743-854. Without day 14 samples, only post-peak T cell repertoires were studied. Donors were mostly white British, more females; clonal diversity possibly underestimated. Targets within unmutated variant regions were reportedly found for nearly half of spike-specific TCRs.

The sequenced sample was peripheral blood, obtained on day 0 of AZD1222 vaccination. This TCR derives from an adult in good health. V and J are TRBV27 and TRBJ1-5; D gene ambiguous. The CDR3, as DNA: TGTGCCAGCAGTTTTTCGCCCGATCAGCCCCAGCATTTT. It codes for CASSFSPDQPQHF.